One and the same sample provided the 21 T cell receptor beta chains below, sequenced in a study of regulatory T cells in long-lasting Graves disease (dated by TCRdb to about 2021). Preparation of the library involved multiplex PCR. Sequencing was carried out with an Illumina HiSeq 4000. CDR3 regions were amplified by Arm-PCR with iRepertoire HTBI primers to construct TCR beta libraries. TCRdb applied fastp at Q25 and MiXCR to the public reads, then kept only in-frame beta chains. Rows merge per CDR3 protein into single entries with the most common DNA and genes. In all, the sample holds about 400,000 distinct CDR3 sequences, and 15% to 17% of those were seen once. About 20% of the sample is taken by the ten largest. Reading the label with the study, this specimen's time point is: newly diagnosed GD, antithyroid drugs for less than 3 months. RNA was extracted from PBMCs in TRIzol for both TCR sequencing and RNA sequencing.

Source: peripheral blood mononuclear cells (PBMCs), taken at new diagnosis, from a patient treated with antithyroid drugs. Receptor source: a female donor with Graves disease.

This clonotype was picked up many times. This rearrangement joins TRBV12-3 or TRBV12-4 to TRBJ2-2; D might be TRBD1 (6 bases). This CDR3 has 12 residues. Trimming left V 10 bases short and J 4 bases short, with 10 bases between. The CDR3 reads CANHRATGELFF. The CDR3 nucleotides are TGTGCCAATCACAGGGCCACCGGGGAGCTGTTTTTT.

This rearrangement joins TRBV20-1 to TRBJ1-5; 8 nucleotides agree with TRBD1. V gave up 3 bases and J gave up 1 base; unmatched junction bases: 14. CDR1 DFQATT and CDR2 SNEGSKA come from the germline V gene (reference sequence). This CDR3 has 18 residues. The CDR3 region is CSASGDRPPKVSNQPQHF. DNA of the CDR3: TGCAGTGCTAGTGGGGACAGGCCTCCTAAGGTGAGCAATCAGCCCCAGCATTTT.

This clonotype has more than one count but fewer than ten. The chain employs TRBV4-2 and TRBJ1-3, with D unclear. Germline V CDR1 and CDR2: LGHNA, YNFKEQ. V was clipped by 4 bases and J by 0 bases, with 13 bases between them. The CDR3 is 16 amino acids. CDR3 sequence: CASSPRPRYSGNTIYF. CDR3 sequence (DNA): TGTGCCAGCAGCCCCCGACCCCGATACTCTGGAAACACCATATATTTT.

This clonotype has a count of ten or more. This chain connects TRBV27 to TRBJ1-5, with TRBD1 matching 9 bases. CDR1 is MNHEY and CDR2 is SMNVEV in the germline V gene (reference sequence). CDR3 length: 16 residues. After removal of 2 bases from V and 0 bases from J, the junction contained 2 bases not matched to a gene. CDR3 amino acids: CASSLRGQGSNQPQHF. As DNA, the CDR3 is TGTGCCAGCAGTTTAAGGGGACAGGGTAGCAATCAGCCCCAGCATTTT.

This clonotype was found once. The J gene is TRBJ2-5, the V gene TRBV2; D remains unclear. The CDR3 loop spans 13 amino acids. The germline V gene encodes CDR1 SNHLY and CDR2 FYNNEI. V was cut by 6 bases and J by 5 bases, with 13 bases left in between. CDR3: CASRRSPGETQYF. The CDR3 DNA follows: TGTGCCAGCAGGCGATCGCCCGGGGAGACCCAGTACTTC. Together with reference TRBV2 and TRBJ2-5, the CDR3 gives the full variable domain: EPEVTQTPSHQVTQMGQEVILRCVPISNHLYFYWYRQILGQKVEFLVSFYNNEISEKSEIFDDQFSVERPDGSNFTLKIRSTKLEDSAMYFCASRRSPGETQYFGPGTRLLVL.

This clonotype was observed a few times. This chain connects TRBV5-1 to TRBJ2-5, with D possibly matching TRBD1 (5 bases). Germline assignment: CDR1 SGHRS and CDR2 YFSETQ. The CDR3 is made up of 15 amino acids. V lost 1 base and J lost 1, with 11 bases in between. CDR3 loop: CASSLFIGAQETQYF. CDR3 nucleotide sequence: TGCGCCAGCAGCTTGTTCATAGGGGCCCAAGAGACCCAGTACTTC.

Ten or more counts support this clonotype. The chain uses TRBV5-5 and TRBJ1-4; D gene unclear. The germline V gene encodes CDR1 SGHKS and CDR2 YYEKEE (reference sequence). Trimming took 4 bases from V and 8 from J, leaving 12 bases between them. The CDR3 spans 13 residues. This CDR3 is CASSLIPGEKLFF. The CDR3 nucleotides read TGTGCCAGCAGCCTGATCCCCGGAGAAAAACTGTTTTTT.

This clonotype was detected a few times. The CDR3 is CASSSDRGPAIQYF. The CDR3 DNA follows: TGTGCCAGCTCATCAGACAGGGGACCTGCCATTCAGTACTTC. V and J are TRBV18 and TRBJ2-4, with 8 bases fitting TRBD1. The CDR3 is made up of 14 amino acids. Germline CDR1 KGHSH, CDR2 LQKENI. The V gene end was trimmed by 5 bases and the J gene end by 9 bases; junction bases not matched to a gene: 9.

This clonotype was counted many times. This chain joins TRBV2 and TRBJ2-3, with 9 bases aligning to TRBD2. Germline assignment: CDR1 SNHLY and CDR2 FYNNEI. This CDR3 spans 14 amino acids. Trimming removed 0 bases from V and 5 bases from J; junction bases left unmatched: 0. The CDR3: CASSEALAGDTQYF. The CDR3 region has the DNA TGTGCCAGCAGTGAAGCACTAGCGGGAGATACGCAGTATTTT.

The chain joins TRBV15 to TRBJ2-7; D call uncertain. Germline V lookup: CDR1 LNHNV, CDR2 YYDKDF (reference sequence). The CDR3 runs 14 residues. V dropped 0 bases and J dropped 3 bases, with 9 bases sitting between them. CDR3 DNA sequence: TGTGCCACCAGCAGAGACCCCGTTGGCTACGAGCAGTACTTC. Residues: CATSRDPVGYEQYF.

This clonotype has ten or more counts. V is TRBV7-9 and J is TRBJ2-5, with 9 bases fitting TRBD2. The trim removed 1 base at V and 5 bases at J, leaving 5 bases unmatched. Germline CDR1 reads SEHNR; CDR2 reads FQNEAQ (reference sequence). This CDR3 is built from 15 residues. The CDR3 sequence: CASSLDLAGSETQYF. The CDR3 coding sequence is TGTGCCAGCAGCTTAGACCTAGCGGGAAGCGAGACCCAGTACTTC.

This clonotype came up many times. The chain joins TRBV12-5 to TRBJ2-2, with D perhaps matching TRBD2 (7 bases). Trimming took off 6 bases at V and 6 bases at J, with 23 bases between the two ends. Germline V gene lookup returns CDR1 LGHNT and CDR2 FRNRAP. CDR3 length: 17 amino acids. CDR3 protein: CASGLPRGGPLAGELFF. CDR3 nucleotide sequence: TGTGCTAGTGGGCTACCAAGGGGGGGGCCTTTGGCCGGGGAGCTGTTTTTT.

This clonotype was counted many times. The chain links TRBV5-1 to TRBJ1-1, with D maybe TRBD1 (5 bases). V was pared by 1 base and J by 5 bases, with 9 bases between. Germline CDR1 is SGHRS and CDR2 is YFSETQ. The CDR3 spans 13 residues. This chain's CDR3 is CASSLIGGTEAFF. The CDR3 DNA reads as TGCGCCAGCAGCTTGATTGGGGGGACTGAAGCTTTCTTT.

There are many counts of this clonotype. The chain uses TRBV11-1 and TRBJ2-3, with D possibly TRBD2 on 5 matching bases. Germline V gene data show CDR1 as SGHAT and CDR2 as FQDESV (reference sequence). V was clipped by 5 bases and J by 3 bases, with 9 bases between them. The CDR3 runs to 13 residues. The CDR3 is CASSPERTDTQYF. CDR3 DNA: TGTGCCAGCAGCCCCGAGCGGACAGATACGCAGTATTTT.

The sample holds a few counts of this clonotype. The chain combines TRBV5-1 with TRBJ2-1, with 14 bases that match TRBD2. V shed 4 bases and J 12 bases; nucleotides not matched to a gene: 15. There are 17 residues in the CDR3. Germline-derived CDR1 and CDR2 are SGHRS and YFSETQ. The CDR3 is CASSPGDRRLAGGAQFF. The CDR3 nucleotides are TGCGCCAGCAGCCCTGGGGACAGGAGACTAGCGGGAGGGGCGCAGTTCTTC. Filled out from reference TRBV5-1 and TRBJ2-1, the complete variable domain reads KAGVTQTPRYLIKTRGQQVTLSCSPISGHRSVSWYQQTPGQGLQFLFEYFSETQRNKGNFPGRFSGRQFSNSRSEMNVSTLELGDSALYLCASSPGDRRLAGGAQFFGPGTRLTVL.

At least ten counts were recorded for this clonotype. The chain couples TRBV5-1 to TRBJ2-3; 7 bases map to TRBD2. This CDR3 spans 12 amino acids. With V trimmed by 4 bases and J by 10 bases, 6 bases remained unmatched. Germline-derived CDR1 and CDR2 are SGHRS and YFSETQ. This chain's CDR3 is CASSTTSDPQYF. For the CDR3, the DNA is TGCGCCAGCAGCACTACTAGCGATCCGCAGTATTTT.

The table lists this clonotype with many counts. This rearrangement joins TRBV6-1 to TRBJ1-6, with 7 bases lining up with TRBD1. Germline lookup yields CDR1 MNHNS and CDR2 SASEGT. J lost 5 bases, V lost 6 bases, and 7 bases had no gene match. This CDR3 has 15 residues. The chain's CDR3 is CASRPDRVDNSPLHF. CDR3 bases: TGTGCCAGCAGGCCCGACAGGGTCGATAATTCACCCCTCCACTTT.

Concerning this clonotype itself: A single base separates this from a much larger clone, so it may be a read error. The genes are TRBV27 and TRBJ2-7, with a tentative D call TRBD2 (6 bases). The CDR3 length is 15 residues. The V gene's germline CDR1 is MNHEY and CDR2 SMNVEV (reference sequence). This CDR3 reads CSTTFFSGATYEQYF. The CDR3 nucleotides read TGTTCCACCACCTTTTTTAGCGGAGCCACCTACGAGCAGTACTTC.

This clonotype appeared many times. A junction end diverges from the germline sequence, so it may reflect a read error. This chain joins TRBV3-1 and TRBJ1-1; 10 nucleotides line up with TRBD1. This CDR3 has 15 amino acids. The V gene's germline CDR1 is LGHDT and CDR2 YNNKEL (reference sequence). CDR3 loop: CASRQAGTGDTEAFF. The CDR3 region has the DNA TGTGCCAGCAGACAAGCCGGGACAGGGGATACTGAAGCTTTCTTT.

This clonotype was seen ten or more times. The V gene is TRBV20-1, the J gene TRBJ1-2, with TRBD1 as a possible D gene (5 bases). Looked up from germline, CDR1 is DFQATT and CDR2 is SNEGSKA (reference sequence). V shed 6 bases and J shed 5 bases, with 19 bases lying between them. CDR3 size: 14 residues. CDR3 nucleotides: TGCAGTGCCCCACGTAGCGGGAAGGGGTATGGCTACACCTTC. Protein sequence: CSAPRSGKGYGYTF.

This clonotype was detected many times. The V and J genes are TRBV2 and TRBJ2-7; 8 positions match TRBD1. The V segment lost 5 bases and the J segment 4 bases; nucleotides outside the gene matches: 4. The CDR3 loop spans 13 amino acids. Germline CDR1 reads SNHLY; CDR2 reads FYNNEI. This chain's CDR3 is CASSRDRLYEQYF. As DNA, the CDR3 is TGTGCCAGCAGTAGGGACAGGTTATACGAGCAGTACTTC.